This T cell receptor (beta chain) was captured in a study of blood T cell repertoires in COVID-19. Study-level background: The study drew acute and convalescent COVID-19 samples from the United States, Italy and Spain.

The table came from immunoSEQ multiplex PCR; TCRdb's copy has only in-frame clones and leaves some out. Seen here are some 110,000 clones, about 85% observed once, and the top ten hold approximately 7.7%. V shed 6 bases and J shed 1 base, with 6 bases lying between them. The germline V gene has CDR1 MDHEN and CDR2 SYDVKM. This CDR3 contains 12 residues. The sequence was obtained from a human donor in a cohort sampled during active COVID-19. The sample comprised peripheral blood. The gene calls are TRBV28 and TRBJ1-2; no clear D. Written as DNA, the CDR3 is TGTGCCAGCAGCACGGGTAACTATGGCTACACCTTC. This encodes CASSTGNYGYTF.